This entry lists 17 T cell receptor beta chains sequenced from one sample in a study of blood T cell repertoires in COVID-19. Using immunoSEQ multiplex PCR, the repertoire was profiled, and TCRdb retains in-frame clones only, with some absent. The sample holds some 120,000 clones, roughly 84% seen once. The sequenced sample was peripheral blood. The source of these receptors is a woman in her 30s who had recovered from COVID-19.

The genes are TRBV6-5 and TRBJ2-7; 7 positions match TRBD2. J lost 2 bases, V lost 6 bases, and 10 bases had no gene match. Germline CDR1 MNHEY, CDR2 SVGAGI. The CDR3 extends over 15 amino acids. The CDR3: CASSAAGEAPYEQYF. The CDR3 nucleotides read TGTGCCAGCAGCGCGGCGGGGGAGGCCCCCTACGAGCAGTACTTC.

In its sample, this clone was seen once. This chain connects TRBV2 to TRBJ2-1; 10 bases agree with TRBD2. Germline values: CDR1 SNHLY, CDR2 FYNNEI. V dropped 4 bases and J dropped 9; count of bases not matched to a gene: 6. This CDR3 has 14 amino acids. DNA of the CDR3: TGTGCCAGCAGTGTATTAGCGGGAGGACCTGAGCAGTTCTTC. Its translation is CASSVLAGGPEQFF.

The chain uses TRBV24-1 and TRBJ1-1; 7 nucleotides align to TRBD1. The germline V gene has CDR1 KGHDR and CDR2 SFDVKD. This CDR3 region has 12 residues. Losses at the gene ends were 4 bases for V and 11 bases for J; bases not matched to a gene: 6. CDR3 sequence: CATSETTGNAFF. The CDR3 DNA sequence: TGTGCCACCAGTGAAACGACAGGGAATGCTTTCTTT.

The chain joins TRBV19 to TRBJ1-1; D is possibly TRBD1 (5 bases). Germline loops: CDR1 LNHDA, CDR2 SQIVND (reference sequence). V was cut by 2 bases and J by 3 bases, with 7 bases left in between. This CDR3 is built from 13 residues. As DNA, the CDR3 is TGTGCCAGTAGTATATCGGGGGACACTGAAGCTTTCTTT. Translation: CASSISGDTEAFF.

This chain connects TRBV12-3 or TRBV12-4 to TRBJ2-1; the D is unclear. The CDR3 length is 13 residues. Trimming left V 5 bases short and J 2 bases short, with 7 bases between. Written as DNA, the CDR3 is TGTGCCAGCAGTAGTCAGGCCTACAATGAGCAGTTCTTC. This gives the protein CASSSQAYNEQFF.

The chain carries TRBV5-8 and TRBJ2-5, with 7 bases that match TRBD1. The CDR3 loop spans 14 amino acids. The germline V gene has CDR1 SGHTS and CDR2 YDEGEE. V trimming: 4 bases; J trimming: 4 bases; junction bases outside the gene matches: 7. CDR3 nucleotides: TGTGCCAGCAGCCAGGGGACAGACAGAGAGACCCAGTACTTC. This gives the protein CASSQGTDRETQYF.

This clone was recorded once. The chain uses TRBV11-1 and TRBJ2-1; 9 bases map to TRBD2. The CDR3 totals 16 residues. Germline CDR1 SGHAT, CDR2 FQDESV (reference sequence). The ends lost 1 base at V and 7 bases at J; junction bases unmatched: 8. The CDR3 DNA reads as TGTGCCAGCAGCTTAGTTGCAGGACTAGCGCGGAATGAGCAGTTCTTC. It encodes CASSLVAGLARNEQFF. The whole variable domain, remainder taken from reference TRBV11-1 and TRBJ2-1, is EAEVAQSPRYKITEKSQAVAFWCDPISGHATLYWYRQILGQGPELLVQFQDESVVDDSQLPKDRFSAERLKGVDSTLKIQPAELGDSAMYLCASSLVAGLARNEQFFGPGTRLTVL.

This sequence joins TRBV4-1 and TRBJ2-7; tentatively, D is TRBD1 (6 bases). CDR3 size: 14 residues. Trimming pared 4 bases from V and 4 bases from J, leaving 14 bases between. Per germline, CDR1 MGHRA and CDR2 YSYEKL. This chain's CDR3 is CASSLQGVGYEQYF. The CDR3 DNA reads TGCGCCAGCAGCCTACAGGGTGTAGGTTACGAGCAGTACTTC.

This chain uses TRBV3-1 (or the pseudogene TRBV3-2) with TRBJ2-5, with 14 bases lining up with TRBD2. Germline-derived CDR1 and CDR2 are LGHDT and YNNKEL (reference sequence). This CDR3 comprises 17 residues. V lost 4 bases, J lost 5 bases, and 9 bases stayed unmatched. The DNA for the CDR3 is TGTGCCAGCAGCCGAACCGGGACTAGCGGGAGATCGGAGACCCAGTACTTC. Its translation: CASSRTGTSGRSETQYF.

This clone was seen just once. The chain recombines TRBV5-1 with TRBJ1-3; no reliable D call. Germline-derived CDR1 and CDR2 are SGHRS and YFSETQ. The CDR3 consists of 14 residues. V was pared by 1 base and J by 3 bases, with 8 bases between. CDR3 coding DNA: TGCGCCAGCAGCTTGCTGGCTGATGGAAACACCATATATTTT. Amino acid sequence: CASSLLADGNTIYF.

In this sample, this clone turned up once. The chain has TRBV6-6 and TRBJ2-1; a possible D gene is TRBD1 (8 bases). Germline V gene data show CDR1 as MNHNY and CDR2 as SVGAGI (reference sequence). V lost 2 bases, J lost 4 bases, and 15 bases lay in between. The CDR3 spans 16 residues. The CDR3 loop reads CASSYPGQGGYNEQFF. In DNA form, the CDR3 reads TGTGCCAGCAGTTACCCCGGACAGGGAGGGTACAATGAGCAGTTCTTC.

The chain couples TRBV29-1 to TRBJ1-1; D is possibly TRBD1 (5 bases). The germline CDR1 and CDR2 sequences are SQVTM and ANQGSEA. The CDR3 loop spans 16 amino acids. Deletions cut 6 bases from V and 0 bases from J, with 20 bases between. The CDR3 reads CSVAWGSEYLNTEAFF. The CDR3 nucleotides read TGCAGCGTGGCGTGGGGCAGTGAGTACTTGAACACTGAAGCTTTCTTT.

V usage is TRBV7-8 and J usage is TRBJ1-5, with 12 bases lining up with TRBD1. Unmatched junction bases numbered 5, after V lost 5 bases and J lost 3 bases. The CDR3 spans 16 residues. CDR1 is SGHVS, CDR2 FQNEAQ, per germline. The CDR3 is CASSPGQGANNQPQHF. The CDR3 DNA is TGTGCCAGCAGCCCGGGACAGGGGGCTAACAATCAGCCCCAGCATTTT.

The sample holds a few counts of this clone. This chain connects TRBV9 to TRBJ2-5; 9 bases fit TRBD2. Germline CDR1 SGDLS, CDR2 YYNGEE. This CDR3 region has 14 residues. V was clipped by 0 bases and J by 6 bases; unmatched bases: 3. The CDR3: CASSVEASGKTQYF. The CDR3 region has the DNA TGTGCCAGCAGCGTAGAGGCTAGCGGGAAGACCCAGTACTTC.

On this clone: One end of the junction does not line up with germline, which may come from a read error. The chain joins TRBV2 to TRBJ1-2, with 9 bases that match TRBD1. Germline lookup yields CDR1 SNHLY and CDR2 FYNNEI. The CDR3 totals 14 residues. The CDR3 DNA follows: TGTGCCAGCAGTGATTGGGACAGGGAGGGGGTTTATGCCTTC. Protein product: CASSDWDREGVYAF.

This clone was observed a single time. This rearrangement joins TRBV6-6 to TRBJ1-4; TRBD1 is a possible D gene (6 bases). V was pared by 6 bases and J by 6 bases, with 20 bases between. Germline V CDR1 and CDR2: MNHNY, SVGAGI (reference sequence). This CDR3 is built from 16 residues. CDR3 sequence (DNA): TGTGCCAGCAGGAGGGGGGGAGACTTTCGGGATGAAAAACTGTTTTTT. This gives the protein CASRRGGDFRDEKLFF.

This clone was seen a few times. V and J are TRBV3-1 (or the pseudogene TRBV3-2) and TRBJ1-4; the match to TRBD1 covers 7 bases. The CDR3 sequence is 13 residues long. V dropped 1 base and J dropped 14; count of bases not matched to a gene: 7. Germline assignment: CDR1 LGHDT and CDR2 YNNKEL (reference sequence). The CDR3 coding sequence is TGTGCCAGCAGCCAAGTTTGGGACAGTCGGCTGTTTTTT. This gives the protein CASSQVWDSRLFF.